The clone carrying this T cell receptor (beta chain) was seen a handful of times. The antigen remains undetermined. This record belongs to a study of cytomegalovirus exposure and HLA in healthy donors. V lost 3 bases to trimming and J lost 7 bases, with 7 bases between them. There are 11 residues in the CDR3. In germline, CDR1 is LNHDA, CDR2 SQIVND (reference sequence). Study observations and caveats: One later analysis reportedly identified an Asian-associated ancestry cluster that showed fewer N-insertions than the approximately 700-donor mean. It was assumed in the presence/absence analyses that sequencing depth was roughly uniform across donors.

This PCR relied on a set of 60 Vbeta primers and 13 Jbeta primers. This table comes from immunoSEQ multiplex PCR, and its TCRdb copy is limited to in-frame clones, with some not included. The table lists some 150,000 clones, roughly three fifths of them singletons, with 2.4% in the top ten. The J gene is TRBJ2-7, the V gene TRBV19; the D gene is possibly TRBD1 (6 bases). This clonotype was sampled from a woman aged 40 to 55 in good health and CMV-seronegative. The specimen sequenced was PBMCs. The DNA of the CDR3 is TGTGCCAGTAGTATCCAGGGGGAGCAGTACTTC. It is translated as CASSIQGEQYF.